The rows below give T cell receptor beta chains drawn from one sample of a study of CD8+ T cells in alopecia areata. Profiled with immunoSEQ multiplex PCR; TCRdb holds only in-frame clones, not every one. This table has some 170,000 clones, roughly 50% appearing once. The sample consisted of CD4+ T cells sorted from blood, taken at approximately week 56, from a patient treated with tofacitinib. Source of these receptors: a human donor with alopecia areata. Each CDR3 is given with its conserved first and last residue. A D gene is named only where the DNA matches it firmly. The size entry is marked missing in some rows and otherwise reads once, few, many or a size class.

J,D,size,V,DNA,CDR3
TRBJ1-1,.,.,TRBV18,TGTGCCAGCTCAGCCCGTGGGGGGAACACTGAAGCTTTCTTT,CASSARGGNTEAFF
TRBJ1-6,TRBD1,once,TRBV5-1,TGCGCCAGCAGCGAAGGGACAGGGAGCAATTCACCCCTCCACTTT,CASSEGTGSNSPLHF
TRBJ2-3,.,.,TRBV2,TGTGCCAGCAGTGAGTCCTGGAAGGTTTCAGATACGCAGTATTTT,CASSESWKVSDTQYF
TRBJ2-1,.,.,TRBV14,TGTGCCAGCAGCCTATCTAGAGCTGAGCAGTTCTTC,CASSLSRAEQFF
TRBJ2-1,TRBD1,.,TRBV6-5,TGTGCCAGCAGTGGGCCGACAGGGAATGAGCAGTTCTTC,CASSGPTGNEQFF
TRBJ1-1,TRBD1,.,TRBV6-5,TGTGCCAGCAAACGAAGGGACAGAGCCGTTGAAGCTTTCTTT,CASKRRDRAVEAFF
TRBJ2-2,TRBD1,.,TRBV5-1,TGCGCCAGCAGCTTTGGACAGGGTGGCACCGGGGAGCTGTTTTTT,CASSFGQGGTGELFF
TRBJ2-3,TRBD1,once,TRBV19,TGTGCCAGTACCACAGGGGTAGGCACAGATACGCAGTATTTT,CASTTGVGTDTQYF
TRBJ1-1,.,once,TRBV30,TGTGCCTGGAGTAGTGAGGGGGGCACTGAAGCTTTCTTT,CAWSSEGGTEAFF
TRBJ2-6,.,once,TRBV9,TGTGCCAGCAGCGTAGCCACTGGGGCCAACGTCCTGACTTTC,CASSVATGANVLTF
TRBJ2-7,TRBD1,.,TRBV29-1,TGCAGCGTTGCACAGGGGTCCCACGAGCAGTACTTC,CSVAQGSHEQYF
TRBJ2-6,.,.,TRBV2,TGTGCCAGCACTAGGCAGTACTCTGGGGCCAACGTCCTGACTTTC,CASTRQYSGANVLTF
TRBJ1-2,.,once,TRBV6-5,TGTGCCAGCAGAATAAACAAGGGCTATGGCTACACCTTC,CASRINKGYGYTF
TRBJ1-1,TRBD1,once,TRBV28,TGTGCCAGCACCCCCTCGGCAGGGGGAGCTTTCTTT,CASTPSAGGAFF
TRBJ2-3,.,.,TRBV29-1,TGCAGCGTTGGCCGGGGGGCTCTCACAGATACGCAGTATTTT,CSVGRGALTDTQYF
TRBJ1-5,.,few,TRBV6-5,TGTGCCAGCAGTCCCAGACAGTATAGCAATCAGCCCCAGCATTTT,CASSPRQYSNQPQHF
TRBJ1-2,.,.,TRBV2,TGTGCCAGCAGTGGGTCAGGGGTTGGCTACACCTTC,CASSGSGVGYTF
TRBJ1-2,.,.,TRBV6-5,TGTGCCAGCAGTTATAGCGGCAGTGGGTTAGGTGGCTACACCTTC,CASSYSGSGLGGYTF
TRBJ2-7,.,.,TRBV15,TGTGCCACCAGCCGGGACACTTCCCGTCCCCTCGAGCAGTACTTC,CATSRDTSRPLEQYF
TRBJ1-2,TRBD1,.,TRBV29-1,TGCAGCGTCACAGGGGTGTTCGGGTATGGCTACACCTTC,CSVTGVFGYGYTF
TRBJ1-1,.,few,TRBV10-3,TGTGCCATCAGTGGGCGGCAGAAGGACACTGAAGCTTTCTTT,CAISGRQKDTEAFF
TRBJ2-7,TRBD1,.,TRBV7-9,TGTGCCAGCAGCTTAGCAAAGGGACAGGGAAGGATCTACTTC,CASSLAKGQGRIYF
TRBJ2-5,.,.,TRBV11-2,TGTGCCAGCAGCTCGAATCCAAGAGAGACCCAGTACTTC,CASSSNPRETQYF
TRBJ2-3,TRBD1,.,TRBV29-1,TGCAGCGGGGACCGGGACAGTGAGTCCAGCACAGATACGCAGTATTTT,CSGDRDSESSTDTQYF
TRBJ2-1,.,.,TRBV6-5,TGTGCCAGCAGGGCAGCCTCCGGACAGAATGAGCAGTTCTTC,CASRAASGQNEQFF
TRBJ2-1,.,.,TRBV29-1,TGCAGCGTTGAGTTGAACAATGAGCAGTTCTTC,CSVELNNEQFF
TRBJ1-3,.,.,TRBV6-5,TGTGCCAGCGGTCGATTTAGAGGAGGTGGAAACACCATATATTTT,CASGRFRGGGNTIYF